This T cell receptor beta chain was identified in a study of vaccination and CD4 T cells after COVID-19 (dated by TCRdb to 2021 to 2024). Regarding the study in general: SARS-CoV-2 positivity had been established in the convalescent patients by nasal swab PCR, and mild disease was recorded in several of these patients and severe disease in one. Six males and four females were included in the convalescent cohort, with two Hispanic individuals, seven Caucasians, two Asians and one multiracial person represented. Participants received two doses of either the Pfizer-BioNTech BNT162b2 vaccine (n=8) or the Moderna mRNA-1273 vaccine (n=2). Post-COVID blood samples were collected from convalescent patients a median of around 100 days after diagnosis, with a range of roughly 30 to 161 days. Post-vaccine blood samples were collected a median of approximately eleven weeks after the second vaccine dose, ranging from roughly 14 to 241 days. Overlapping spike peptide pools from SARS-CoV-2 and from the common cold coronaviruses HCoV-NL63, HCoV-OC43 and HCoV-229E were used as culture stimuli. In control cultures, a CEFX viral epitope pool was used as positive control, an HIV-1 Nef peptide pool was used as negative control, or no peptide was added. In 9 to 11 COVID-19 convalescent patients and a handful of infection-naive healthy vaccine recipients, researchers compared the spike-specific CD4+ TCR repertoire from before mRNA vaccination with the repertoire from after.

Comment on this clonotype: The antigen it binds to is not known. Base qualities are not at hand, and no much larger clone is one base apart.

From a lookup of the germline V gene, CDR1 and CDR2 are MGHDK and SYGVNS. V is shortened by 6 bases, J by 1 base, and the region joining them spans 9 bases. The CDR3 contains 14 residues, cysteine and phenylalanine counted. Left in the record is the CDR3 DNA by itself, 42 bases read in frame from the first base. The library relied on PCR. DNA from cultured CD4+ T cells was subjected to TCR sequencing with the Oncomine TCR Beta short-read assay at the Johns Hopkins FTIC core. The QIAamp micro DNA kit was used to extract genomic DNA from the cultured CD4+ T cells. Oncomine TCR Beta libraries from cultured CD4+ T cells were pooled with unique dual indexes and sequenced on an Illumina iSeq 100. Under the source paper's analysis protocol: Non-productive sequences were filtered out, and CDR3s that did not start with C, did not end with F or W, or were shorter than 7 amino acids were discarded. The MANAFEST web application was used to identify antigen-specific clonotypes by comparing peptide-stimulated wells against reference wells and other culture wells. Positive clones required FDR below 0.05, an odds ratio above 5, and productive frequency above 0.1% in at least two of three replicate wells. A clonotype was classed as cross-reactive if the clonotype showed significant expansion both in SARS-CoV-2 spike wells and in at least one common cold coronavirus spike condition. CDR3 homology was assessed with Levenshtein distances (stringdist) and unrooted phylogenetic trees (ape) in R version 3.6.1. Using fastp trimming at Q25 and MiXCR clonotype assembly, TCRdb reanalyzed the public sequencing data and kept in-frame beta chains. Each entry merges the rows of one CDR3 protein and shows their most common DNA and genes. TCRdb's processing, not the authors', yielded these V and J calls. In all, the sample holds about 20,000 distinct CDR3 sequences, and approximately 40% of those were seen once. More than 11% of the sample comes from the top ten.

Here is what the overall study found, with its caveats: In convalescent patients, a median around 84% of post-vaccine SARS-CoV-2-reactive clones were detected only after vaccination, and vaccine-specific priming was suggested by this finding. The median count of SARS-CoV-2-reactive clonotypes went up from 21 after infection to some 38 after vaccination, although the change was not significant. Only a relatively small number of convalescent patients were included in the study, and early timepoints following natural infection were not analyzed. Of the vaccine-specific clones found in convalescent patients, nearly all (304 of 307) were mono-reactive for SARS-CoV-2 spike instead of being cross-reactive with common cold coronaviruses.

What this sample's treatment or condition label stands for: approximately 9-day PBMC culture with coronavirus spike peptide pools or control peptides (ViraFEST assay). The ViraFEST assay, used in the study, expanded antigen-specific T cells with peptide pools and then identified the expanded clonotypes through TCR sequencing. The convalescent patients' positive SARS-CoV-2 PCR tests fell between March and December 2020, which was before the Alpha, Beta and Delta variants emerged in the United States. About 2 million PBMCs per well were cultured in IMDM with roughly 5.5% human AB serum and 8 to 10 IU/ml IL-2, plus 10 ug/ml peptide pools. Half of the culture medium was replaced with fresh IL-2-containing medium on days 3 and 7. After 10 to 11 days of culture, CD4+ T cells were isolated by negative selection using the EasySep CD4+ T cell isolation kit. PBMCs were separated from whole blood using Ficoll-Paque Plus gradient centrifugation and then either used fresh or cryopreserved at -140C. In general, triplicate wells were set up for every culture condition.

This TCR derives from a human donor who had recovered from COVID-19. The sequenced sample consisted of CD4+ T cells from blood, cultured in vitro. This chain is built from TRBV25-1 and TRBJ2-2; TRBD1 is a weak D gene call, 6 bases matching. In nucleotides, the sequence is TGTGCCAGCAGACAGACAGGGAACACCGGGGAGCTGTTTTTT. The resulting protein is CASRQTGNTGELFF.